The sequence of this T cell receptor beta chain was determined in a study of cytotoxic CD8 clonotypes in ibrutinib-treated CLL. Study-wide results and caveats: Baseline clonality, above age-matched healthy donor levels, tracked circulating CD8+ T-cell counts.

Germline values: CDR1 SNHLY, CDR2 FYNNEI. This CDR3 region has 12 residues. V gave up 4 bases and J gave up 4 bases, with 5 bases separating them. Method: immunoSEQ multiplex PCR; TCRdb's copy keeps in-frame clones and lacks some. The data hold about 16,000 clones, with 65% to 70% observed a single time. This clone is termed large. Its antigen is still unknown. The sequencing here drew on PBMCs, taken before ibrutinib treatment. The chain combines TRBV2 with TRBJ2-1; unclear D gene. This receptor was taken from a human donor with chronic lymphocytic leukemia. The CDR3 DNA reads TGTGCCAGCAGTGGAGGTTACAATGAGCAGTTCTTC. Encoded protein: CASSGGYNEQFF.